A single sample is the source of the 18 T cell receptor beta chains below, sequenced in a study of cytomegalovirus exposure and HLA in healthy donors. 60 Vbeta and 13 Jbeta primers were used in PCR. Libraries were prepared by immunoSEQ multiplex PCR; TCRdb keeps only in-frame clonotypes and omits some of them. The sample lists around 140,000 clones, 70% to 85% occurring once. Material: PBMCs. The source of these receptors is a woman in her fifties or sixties in good health and CMV-seropositive.

This chain uses TRBV2 with TRBJ1-2, with D unclear. Germline CDR1 and CDR2: SNHLY and FYNNEI. This CDR3 comprises 15 residues. Deletions cut 2 bases from V and 3 bases from J, with 13 bases between. DNA for the CDR3: TGTGCCAGCAGTGAAATGGGAGCTCGGGACTATGGCTACACCTTC. It encodes CASSEMGARDYGYTF.

This sequence joins TRBV19 and TRBJ1-5, with TRBD1 as a possible D gene (5 bases). The CDR3 contains 13 residues. The germline CDR1 and CDR2 sequences are LNHDA and SQIVND (reference sequence). With 7 bases removed from V and 8 bases from J, the gap between germline ends came to 15 bases. CDR3 nucleotides: TGTGCCAGTACTGAGACAGCATTGAAGCCCCAGCATTTT. Translated, it gives CASTETALKPQHF. The full variable domain, with the rest looked up from reference TRBV19 and TRBJ1-5, is DGGITQSPKYLFRKEGQNVTLSCEQNLNHDAMYWYRQDPGQGLRLIYYSQIVNDFQKGDIAEGYSVSREKKESFPLTVTSAQKNPTAFYLCASTETALKPQHFGDGTRLSIL.

This clone came up once. The chain is built from TRBV5-1 and TRBJ1-5; 8 nucleotides line up with TRBD1. After removal of 4 bases from V and 2 bases from J, the junction contained 5 bases not matched to a gene. The CDR3 runs 15 residues. Germline-derived CDR1 and CDR2 are SGHRS and YFSETQ. The CDR3 nucleotides read TGCGCCAGCAGCCCAGGGGGCTGGGGCAATCAGCCCCAGCATTTT. This translates into CASSPGGWGNQPQHF.

This chain uses TRBV5-1 with TRBJ1-4, with TRBD1 matching over 7 bases. CDR3 length equals 13 residues. Germline V CDR1 and CDR2: SGHRS, YFSETQ. After removal of 1 base from V and 8 bases from J, the junction contained 2 bases not matched to a gene. In DNA form, the CDR3 reads TGCGCCAGCAGCTTGACAGGGGACGAAAAACTGTTTTTT. Translating gives CASSLTGDEKLFF.

A few counts support this clone. The chain recombines TRBV28 with TRBJ2-7; TRBD1 might be the D (5 bases). Germline V CDR1 and CDR2: MDHEN, SYDVKM. The CDR3 runs to 13 residues. V lost 6 bases to trimming and J lost 3 bases, with 12 bases between them. This chain's CDR3 is CASRPQGNYEQYF. CDR3 sequence (DNA): TGTGCCAGCAGACCCCAGGGAAACTACGAGCAGTACTTC.

In this sample, this clone turned up once. The chain recombines TRBV7-2 with TRBJ2-5; 7 nucleotides agree with TRBD2. In germline, CDR1 is SGHTA, CDR2 FQGNSA. The CDR3 length is 14 residues. V lost 5 bases, J lost 3 bases, and 6 bases stayed unmatched. CDR3 sequence (DNA): TGTGCCAGCAGCCCAGGACTAGTGAAAGAGACCCAGTACTTC. It translates to CASSPGLVKETQYF. Based on the CDR3 plus reference TRBV7-2 and TRBJ2-5, the full variable domain is GAGVSQSPSNKVTEKGKDVELRCDPISGHTALYWYRQSLGQGLEFLIYFQGNSAPDKSGLPSDRFSAERTGGSVSTLTIQRTQQEDSAVYLCASSPGLVKETQYFGPGTRLLVL.

The gene calls are TRBV10-3 and TRBJ2-2; no clear D gene. This CDR3 has 14 amino acids. Trimming took 3 bases from V and 5 from J, leaving 10 bases between them. Per germline, CDR1 ENHRY and CDR2 SYGVKD. The chain's CDR3 is CAISEDRGTGELFF. The CDR3 nucleotides are TGTGCCATCAGTGAAGATAGAGGTACCGGGGAGCTGTTTTTT.

A remark on this clone: Other nucleotide sequences in the sample specify the same CDR3. The chain joins TRBV29-1 to TRBJ1-1, with D perhaps TRBD1 (5 bases). The CDR3 runs 12 residues. V lost 7 bases, J lost 4 bases, and 13 bases lay in between. The germline CDR1 and CDR2 sequences are SQVTM and ANQGSEA. The CDR3 DNA follows: TGCAGCGGGGGGGGAGGAGGCACTGAAGCTTTCTTT. Protein sequence: CSGGGGGTEAFF.

V is TRBV30 and J is TRBJ2-1; weak D call: TRBD2 (6 bases). V shed 4 bases and J shed 7 bases, with 14 bases lying between them. The germline V gene has CDR1 GTSNPN and CDR2 SVGIG (reference sequence). The CDR3 is 13 residues long. The CDR3 sequence: CAWNPRRGNEQFF. CDR3 DNA: TGTGCCTGGAATCCCCGCCGGGGGAATGAGCAGTTCTTC.

This sequence joins TRBV11-3 and TRBJ2-1; the match to TRBD1 covers 11 bases. Germline V gives CDR1 SGHNT, CDR2 YENEEA. The trim removed 5 bases at V and 7 bases at J, leaving 4 bases unmatched. This CDR3 is built from 14 residues. The CDR3 region is CASSIGTGGNEQFF. CDR3 bases: TGTGCCAGCAGCATCGGGACAGGGGGGAATGAGCAGTTCTTC.

This sequence joins TRBV18 and TRBJ2-7; maybe TRBD2 (6 bases). Germline CDR1 is KGHSH and CDR2 is LQKENI. CDR3 length equals 15 residues. Between the trimmed V and J ends, which lost 1 base and 4 bases, there was a span of 14 bases. CDR3 sequence reads: CASSPLRDSAYEQYF. The CDR3 nucleotides are TGTGCCAGCTCACCACTCCGGGACTCCGCATACGAGCAGTACTTC.

The chain combines TRBV5-5 with TRBJ1-5; TRBD1 might be the D (6 bases). The germline V and J ends were trimmed by 4 bases and 2 bases, with 16 bases remaining between them. Germline-derived CDR1 and CDR2 are SGHKS and YYEKEE (reference sequence). The CDR3 runs to 16 residues. This CDR3 reads CASSTNRVGGNQPQHF. CDR3 DNA sequence: TGTGCCAGCAGCACGAACAGGGTCGGAGGCAATCAGCCCCAGCATTTT.

The chain uses TRBV30 and TRBJ1-5; D call uncertain. CDR3 length: 13 residues. Deletions cut 3 bases from V and 4 bases from J, with 10 bases between. Germline V gene sequence: CDR1 GTSNPN, CDR2 SVGIG (reference sequence). The CDR3 DNA reads TGTGCCTGGAGCGGTCCCTTTAATCAGCCCCAGCATTTT. Translation: CAWSGPFNQPQHF.

This clone was picked up one time. This CDR3 is also generated by other DNA sequences in the sample. The V call is TRBV7-2, the J call TRBJ1-4, with D possibly being TRBD1 (5 bases). From germline, CDR1 is SGHTA and CDR2 FQGNSA. Trimming stripped 5 bases from V and 12 bases from J, with 16 bases between. CDR3 length: 13 residues. The CDR3 DNA sequence: TGTGCCAGCAGCCCCAGAAACGTAGGGGAACTGTTTTTT. Its protein product is CASSPRNVGELFF.

This chain uses TRBV14 with TRBJ2-2, with D perhaps TRBD1 (5 bases). Trimming pared 0 bases from V and 6 bases from J, leaving 14 bases between. The CDR3 covers 16 residues. Germline V gene sequence: CDR1 SGHDN, CDR2 FVKESK. CDR3 sequence reads: CASSQDLLQGAGELFF. CDR3 DNA: TGTGCCAGCAGCCAAGATCTGCTCCAGGGCGCCGGGGAGCTGTTTTTT.

V gene TRBV30 combines with J gene TRBJ2-5; D perhaps matches TRBD1 (6 bases). CDR1 is GTSNPN, CDR2 SVGIG, per germline (reference sequence). The ends were cut back, 4 bases at V and 5 bases at J, with 17 bases in the middle. The CDR3 covers 14 residues. CDR3 region: CAWTHRAPGETQYF. The CDR3 bases are TGTGCCTGGACCCACAGGGCCCCAGGGGAGACCCAGTACTTC. Based on the CDR3 plus reference TRBV30 and TRBJ2-5, the full variable domain is SQTIHQWPATLVQPVGSPLSLECTVEGTSNPNLYWYRQAAGRGLQLLFYSVGIGQISSEVPQNLSASRPQDRQFILSSKKLLLSDSGFYLCAWTHRAPGETQYFGPGTRLLVL.

The chain couples TRBV5-1 to TRBJ2-7, with no clear D. The CDR3 is 14 amino acids. Germline V gene lookup returns CDR1 SGHRS and CDR2 YFSETQ. With 2 bases removed from V and 0 bases from J, the gap between germline ends came to 9 bases. The CDR3 loop reads CASSFDSSSYEQYF. CDR3 DNA: TGCGCCAGCAGCTTTGATTCTAGCTCCTACGAGCAGTACTTC.

V is TRBV16 and J is TRBJ1-2; D uncertain. The CDR3 totals 15 residues. V was clipped by 0 bases and J by 5 bases, with 13 bases between them. Germline V CDR1 and CDR2: KGHSY, FQNENV. The CDR3 protein is CASSQSVQDFYGYTF. CDR3 DNA sequence: TGTGCCAGCAGCCAATCGGTCCAGGATTTTTATGGCTACACCTTC.